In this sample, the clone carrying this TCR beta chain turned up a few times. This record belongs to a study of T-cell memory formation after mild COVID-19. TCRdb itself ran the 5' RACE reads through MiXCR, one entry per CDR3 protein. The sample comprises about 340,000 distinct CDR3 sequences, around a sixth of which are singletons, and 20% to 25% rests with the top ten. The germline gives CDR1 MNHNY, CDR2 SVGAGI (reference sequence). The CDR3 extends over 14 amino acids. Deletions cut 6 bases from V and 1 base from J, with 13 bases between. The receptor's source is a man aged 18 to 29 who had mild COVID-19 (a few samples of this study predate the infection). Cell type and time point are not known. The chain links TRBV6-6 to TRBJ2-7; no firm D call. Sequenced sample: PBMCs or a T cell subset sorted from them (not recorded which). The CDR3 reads CASRQFLGSYEQYV. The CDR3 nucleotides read TGTGCCAGCAGGCAGTTCTTGGGGTCCTACGAGCAGTACGTC.